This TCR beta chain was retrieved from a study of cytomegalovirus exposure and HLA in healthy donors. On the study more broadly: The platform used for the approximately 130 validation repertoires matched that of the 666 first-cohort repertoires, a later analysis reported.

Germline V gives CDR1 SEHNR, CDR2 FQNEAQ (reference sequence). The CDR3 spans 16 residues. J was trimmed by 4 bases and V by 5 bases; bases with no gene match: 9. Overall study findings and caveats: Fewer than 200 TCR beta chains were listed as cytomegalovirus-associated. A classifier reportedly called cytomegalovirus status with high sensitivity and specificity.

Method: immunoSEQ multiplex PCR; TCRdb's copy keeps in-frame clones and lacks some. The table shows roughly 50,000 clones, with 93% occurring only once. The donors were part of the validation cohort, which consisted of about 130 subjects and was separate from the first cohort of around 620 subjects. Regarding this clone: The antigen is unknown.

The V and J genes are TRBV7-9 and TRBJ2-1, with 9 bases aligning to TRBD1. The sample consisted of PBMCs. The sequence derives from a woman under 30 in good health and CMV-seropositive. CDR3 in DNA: TGTGCCAGCAGCGCTATCTTTGGGACAGGGTACAATGAGCAGTTCTTC. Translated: CASSAIFGTGYNEQFF.